This T cell receptor (beta chain) derives from a study of spatial heterogeneity in lung cancer. Study results and limitations: Counts of expanded intratumoral alpha and beta TCRs tracked tumor mutation counts. Coverage estimated for tumor T cells reached roughly 6.8% for alpha chains and 11% to 15% for beta chains. Ubiquitous and regional expanded TCR counts mirrored ubiquitous and regional nonsynonymous mutation counts, respectively.

Every TCR cDNA molecule bore a unique molecular identifier. TCRdb reanalysed the 5' RACE reads using MiXCR and keeps one entry per CDR3 protein. The sample consists of thousands of distinct CDR3 sequences, roughly 13% of them appearing once. In regard to this clonotype: The antigen remains unidentified.

In germline, CDR1 is MNHEY, CDR2 SVGEGT. Trimming took 1 base from V and 8 from J, leaving 6 bases between them. The CDR3 runs 12 residues. Time point defined: sample taken at primary tumor resection. Whole RNA was taken from tumor, nontumor lung or frozen PBMC; it was then sequenced unsorted. The clonotype comes from a male donor with early-stage non-small cell lung cancer. This sequence joins TRBV6-2 or TRBV6-3 and TRBJ2-1, with unresolved D. The specimen comprised lung tumor tissue, sampled at surgery. Here the CDR3 DNA reads TGTGCCAGCAGTTACTTTTGGGATGAGCAGTTCTTC. This sequence encodes CASSYFWDEQFF.